This record looks at one T cell receptor (beta chain) sequence and its context. The data were taken from a study of blood T cell repertoires in COVID-19. Study-wide context: From T cells, B-cell-depleted T cells, or PBMCs came the material, which was cDNA or gDNA.

Sequenced by immunoSEQ multiplex PCR; TCRdb stores in-frame clones only, minus some. This table has fewer than 45,000 clones, about nine tenths appearing once. Germline values: CDR1 SGDLS, CDR2 YYNGEE. V dropped 0 bases and J dropped 7; count of bases not matched to a gene: 10. The length of the CDR3 is 16 residues. Material for sequencing was peripheral blood. The source of this sequence is a human donor in a cohort sampled during active COVID-19. The chain joins TRBV9 to TRBJ2-7, with 10 positions matching TRBD1. The CDR3 loop is CASSVEIGDRGSEQYF. Here the CDR3 DNA reads TGTGCCAGCAGCGTAGAAATTGGGGACAGGGGATCTGAGCAGTACTTC.